A selection of T cell receptor beta chains follows, all from one sample in a study of control samples from healthy donors and cancer patients. Repertoires were generated with immunoSEQ multiplex PCR, while TCRdb's copy carries only in-frame clones and drops some. The table lists approximately 170,000 clones, roughly 89% of them singletons, with around 1.5% in the top ten. Sequencing was carried out using blood. The receptors derive from a woman aged 25 to 39 in good health. CDR3s include the opening cysteine and the closing phenylalanine or tryptophan. A D gene is named only where the DNA matches it firmly. Some rows have no size entry. The others give once, few or many, or a class for an expanded clone.

CDR3 DNA	CDR3 protein	J gene	V gene	clone size	D gene
TGTGCCAGTAGTACGGGACAGGGGAACACTGAAGCTTTCTTT	CASSTGQGNTEAFF	TRBJ1-1	TRBV19	.	TRBD1
TGTGCCAGCAGTTCGAACAGGGTTCACGAGCAGTACTTC	CASSSNRVHEQYF	TRBJ2-7	TRBV27	.	.
TGTGCCAGCAGTTACGGGATTTTAGATACGCAGTATTTT	CASSYGILDTQYF	TRBJ2-3	TRBV6-2/TRBV6-3	.	.
TGTGCCAGTACGGACAGGGGGGGTTCCTACAATGAGCAGTTCTTC	CASTDRGGSYNEQFF	TRBJ2-1	TRBV19	.	TRBD1
TGTGCCAGCAGCTTTCCGACAGGGGGAGGCACTGAAGCTTTCTTT	CASSFPTGGGTEAFF	TRBJ1-1	TRBV7-2	.	TRBD1
TGTGCCAGCAGTTTATCTCGGCAGGACAATCAGCCCCAGCATTTT	CASSLSRQDNQPQHF	TRBJ1-5	TRBV27	.	.
TGTGCCAGTAGTTTGACAGGGAACTATGGCTACACCTTC	CASSLTGNYGYTF	TRBJ1-2	TRBV19	once	TRBD1
TGTGCCAGCTCACCTACAGGGGACCCTGGAAACACCATATATTTT	CASSPTGDPGNTIYF	TRBJ1-3	TRBV18	.	TRBD1
TGTGCCATCAGTGAGGAGAAGAACTATGGCTACACCTTC	CAISEEKNYGYTF	TRBJ1-2	TRBV10-3	.	.
TGCGCCAGCAGCCAAGATTCCCCGAGCTCCTATAATTCACCCCTCCACTTT	CASSQDSPSSYNSPLHF	TRBJ1-6	TRBV4-1	.	.
TGTGCCAGCAGTTACTCGATAGTTCGCGCCGCAGGGGCGTACAATGAGCAGTTCTTC	CASSYSIVRAAGAYNEQFF	TRBJ2-1	TRBV6-2/TRBV6-3	.	.
TGCGCCAGCAGCTTGCAGGGGCCTGACACCGGGGAGCTGTTTTTT	CASSLQGPDTGELFF	TRBJ2-2	TRBV5-1	.	.
TGTGCCATCAGTGAGGTAGGGAATCAGCCCCAGCATTTT	CAISEVGNQPQHF	TRBJ1-5	TRBV10-3	.	.
TGTGCCAGCTCACCGGGGACAGGGGCCTACGAGCAGTACTTC	CASSPGTGAYEQYF	TRBJ2-7	TRBV18	.	TRBD1
TGTGCCAGCATTGTAGGGACAGGGCCCTACGAGCAGTACTTC	CASIVGTGPYEQYF	TRBJ2-7	TRBV11-2	.	TRBD1
TGTGCCAGCAGTTACGGTGACAGATGCACAGATACGCAGTATTTT	CASSYGDRCTDTQYF	TRBJ2-3	TRBV6-7	.	.
TGTGCCAGCAGTTTGAATAGCAATCAGCCCCAGCATTTT	CASSLNSNQPQHF	TRBJ1-5	TRBV12-3/TRBV12-4	.	.
TGTGCCAGCAGCCCGCGGACAGAAAACACCATATATTTT	CASSPRTENTIYF	TRBJ1-3	TRBV5-4	.	.
TGTGCCAGCAGCGTAGGGTATAGCAATCAGCCCCAGCATTTT	CASSVGYSNQPQHF	TRBJ1-5	TRBV9	many	.
TGTGCCAGCAGTTTATCCCTAGCGGGAGGAGAGACCCAGTACTTC	CASSLSLAGGETQYF	TRBJ2-5	TRBV28	.	TRBD2
TGCGCCAGCAGCCGGGACAGTGGGAGCTATGGCTACACCTTC	CASSRDSGSYGYTF	TRBJ1-2	TRBV5-1	.	TRBD1
TGTGCCAGCAGCTCCCGACAGGGGGCCTACGAGCAGTACTTC	CASSSRQGAYEQYF	TRBJ2-7	TRBV21-1	.	.
TGTGCCAGCAGTTATGCGGGAGCCCCCAACGGGGAGCTGTTTTTT	CASSYAGAPNGELFF	TRBJ2-2	TRBV6-6	.	TRBD2
TGTGCCAGCAGCGCCTCTACTAGCGGGGACACCGGGGAGCTGTTTTTT	CASSASTSGDTGELFF	TRBJ2-2	TRBV12-1	.	.
TGTGCCAGCAGTAGACAGGGGTACAATGAGCAGTTCTTC	CASSRQGYNEQFF	TRBJ2-1	TRBV2	.	TRBD1
TGTGCCAGCAGCCAAGACGGACAGGTTTATGAAAAACTGTTTTTT	CASSQDGQVYEKLFF	TRBJ1-4	TRBV4-2	.	TRBD1
TGTGCCAGCAGCCCTACTTCAGGGGGGGGCACCGGGGAGCTGTTTTTT	CASSPTSGGGTGELFF	TRBJ2-2	TRBV7-3	.	.
TGTGCCAGCAGCTTAGGGTTTCGGGGGCAGGAAAAACTGTTTTTT	CASSLGFRGQEKLFF	TRBJ1-4	TRBV7-2	.	.
TGTGCCAGCTCACCAGCAGATACGCAGTATTTT	CASSPADTQYF	TRBJ2-3	TRBV18	.	.
TGTGCCAGCAGCCAAGGGACGGATGGCTACACCTTC	CASSQGTDGYTF	TRBJ1-2	TRBV3-1/TRBV3-2	.	.
TGTGCCAGCAGTGGGGGGTACTATGGCTACACCTTC	CASSGGYYGYTF	TRBJ1-2	TRBV2	.	.
TGTGCCAGCAGTGAAGCCGGCGGGACTGAAGCTTTCTTT	CASSEAGGTEAFF	TRBJ1-1	TRBV25-1	.	.
TGTGCCAGCAGTGAATGGGCTAGCGGGGTAAACAATGAGCAGTTCTTC	CASSEWASGVNNEQFF	TRBJ2-1	TRBV25-1	.	TRBD2
TGCGCCAGCAGCCAAGTGATTACAGGGAACACTGAAGCTTTCTTT	CASSQVITGNTEAFF	TRBJ1-1	TRBV4-1	.	.
TGTGCTAGTGGTTTGGGCAGGGCTAGCACAGATACGCAGTATTTT	CASGLGRASTDTQYF	TRBJ2-3	TRBV12-5	.	.
TGTGCCAGTAGTAGCGGGAGGGCAGACGGGGAGCTGTTTTTT	CASSSGRADGELFF	TRBJ2-2	TRBV19	.	TRBD2
TGTGCCTGGGCGACAGGGGGACGGAATTCACCCCTCCACTTT	CAWATGGRNSPLHF	TRBJ1-6	TRBV28	.	TRBD1
TGTGCCAGCAGCCTACGACAGATCATGAACACTGAAGCTTTCTTT	CASSLRQIMNTEAFF	TRBJ1-1	TRBV28	.	.
TGCAGCGTTGTTGTGGGGTGGGAGCAGTACTTC	CSVVVGWEQYF	TRBJ2-7	TRBV29-1	.	.
TGTGCCACCAGCAGAGATCGGCGTGAGACCCAGTACTTC	CATSRDRRETQYF	TRBJ2-5	TRBV15	.	.
TGTGCCAGCAGCTTAGGTAGGGGCGAGACAGATACGCAGTATTTT	CASSLGRGETDTQYF	TRBJ2-3	TRBV7-9	.	.
TGTGCCAGCAGCTTCCATTCGGGACATACCTACAATGAGCAGTTCTTC	CASSFHSGHTYNEQFF	TRBJ2-1	TRBV7-9	.	.
TGTGCCAGCAGTTACTGGGGGGGAGACGAGCAGTACTTC	CASSYWGGDEQYF	TRBJ2-7	TRBV6-5	.	TRBD2
TGTGCCAGCAGCCAAGGACAGGGGGCAACTTTCTTT	CASSQGQGATFF	TRBJ1-1	TRBV3-1/TRBV3-2	.	TRBD1
TGTGCCAGCTCACCACGACAGCTTCACACAGATACGCAGTATTTT	CASSPRQLHTDTQYF	TRBJ2-3	TRBV18	.	.